The 12 T cell receptor beta chains presented below share a single source sample, sequenced in a study of identical twins. TCRdb recomputed calls from the 5' RACE reads with MiXCR, one row per CDR3 protein. In the table there are 400,000 to 650,000 distinct CDR3 sequences, approximately 22% of which are singletons. These data were also reused for a study on T cells expressing NK-cell markers.

Sequenced material: CD4+ T cells sorted from blood. Receptors originate from a woman between 18 and 29 years old in good health.

This clonotype has just a few counts. V usage is TRBV20-1 and J usage is TRBJ2-7; TRBD1 agrees at 7 bases. Germline V gene lookup returns CDR1 DFQATT and CDR2 SNEGSKA (reference sequence). The CDR3 consists of 13 residues. Losses at the gene ends were 5 bases for V and 4 bases for J; bases not matched to a gene: 8. The CDR3 nucleotides are TGCAGTGCTTGGGCGACAGGGTGGTACGAGCAGTACTTC. It translates to CSAWATGWYEQYF.

This clonotype appeared a few times. The chain joins TRBV6-2 or TRBV6-3 to TRBJ1-1; a weak D match, TRBD1 (6 bases). The V end was cut by 6 bases, the J end by 3 bases, with 8 bases between. The CDR3 is 12 amino acids. Germline V gene lookup returns CDR1 MNHEY and CDR2 SVGEGT. CDR3 nucleotides: TGTGCCAGCAGCGGACAGCACACTGAAGCTTTCTTT. It is translated as CASSGQHTEAFF.

This clonotype was seen a handful of times. The CDR3 here is CASSESRWETQYF. The DNA for the CDR3 is TGTGCCAGCAGTGAATCGAGGTGGGAGACCCAGTACTTC. This chain connects TRBV2 to TRBJ2-5; D is ambiguous. The CDR3 sequence is 13 residues long. Trimming removed 2 bases at V and 5 bases at J, with 9 bases between. Germline V gene data show CDR1 as SNHLY and CDR2 as FYNNEI.

J is TRBJ2-2 and V is TRBV2; 8 nucleotides match TRBD2. The CDR3 has 15 amino acids. Germline CDR1 reads SNHLY; CDR2 reads FYNNEI. Germline trimming cut 7 bases from V and 4 bases from J; bases unmatched to any gene: 8. CDR3 sequence reads: CASIERAGATGELFF. The CDR3 DNA sequence: TGTGCCAGCATAGAACGAGCGGGGGCCACCGGGGAGCTGTTTTTT.

The chain carries TRBV5-1 and TRBJ1-3; D remains unclear. The CDR3 contains 14 residues. Germline CDR1 is SGHRS and CDR2 is YFSETQ. V was clipped by 0 bases and J by 0 bases, with 4 bases between them. The CDR3 DNA reads TGCGCCAGCAGCTTGGAGCTCTCTGGAAACACCATATATTTT. Protein product: CASSLELSGNTIYF.

V gene TRBV20-1 combines with J gene TRBJ1-4; TRBD1 matches at 8 bases. This CDR3 spans 13 amino acids. Germline loops: CDR1 DFQATT, CDR2 SNEGSKA (reference sequence). The junction had 4 bases not matched to a gene; V was cut back by 3 bases and J by 7 bases. The CDR3 is CSARDRVGEKLFF. The CDR3 DNA sequence: TGCAGTGCTAGGGACAGGGTTGGTGAAAAACTGTTTTTT.

V gene TRBV5-1 combines with J gene TRBJ2-4; D remains unclear. The CDR3 is 12 residues long. V shed 0 bases and J shed 8 bases, with 6 bases lying between them. CDR1 is SGHRS, CDR2 YFSETQ, per germline. CDR3 bases: TGCGCCAGCAGCTTGGAGGGATACATTCAGTACTTC. Translation gives CASSLEGYIQYF.

The chain has TRBV10-1 and TRBJ2-3; D is unclear. V was trimmed by 0 bases and J by 8 bases, leaving 9 bases between them. Germline V gene lookup returns CDR1 WNHNN and CDR2 SYGVQD (reference sequence). The CDR3 has 13 amino acids. In DNA form, the CDR3 reads TGCGCCAGCAGTGAGTCGGCCCCCGGTACGCAGTATTTT. It yields the protein CASSESAPGTQYF.

The gene calls are TRBV19 and TRBJ1-2; a weak D match, TRBD1 (5 bases). Germline V CDR1 and CDR2: LNHDA, SQIVND (reference sequence). The CDR3 covers 15 residues. Trimming shortened V by 3 bases and J by 8 bases, and 19 bases separated the two germline ends. The CDR3 sequence is CASSIDDAGLGGYTF. The CDR3 DNA sequence: TGTGCCAGTAGTATTGATGATGCAGGGCTAGGCGGCTACACCTTC.

This clonotype was seen only a few times. V usage is TRBV10-3 and J usage is TRBJ1-3; D is unclear. CDR1 and CDR2 from the germline V gene are ENHRY and SYGVKD. The CDR3 is 12 residues long. Trimming took off 7 bases at V and 0 bases at J, with 4 bases between the two ends. The CDR3 sequence is CAIKNSGNTIYF. DNA for the CDR3: TGTGCCATCAAAAACTCTGGAAACACCATATATTTT.

V is TRBV12-3 or TRBV12-4 and J is TRBJ2-2; the D gene is possibly TRBD2 (6 bases). The CDR3 is 18 amino acids. V was shortened by 7 bases and J by 1 base, with 22 bases between the two germline ends. CDR3 sequence (DNA): TGTGCCAGCACCCGCTTCGGTCGCTCGCGGGAGAACACCGGGGAGCTGTTTTTT. Its protein is CASTRFGRSRENTGELFF.

This clonotype was seen at least ten times. The CDR3 is CASSLGLGINYGYTF. The CDR3 DNA is TGCGCCAGCAGCTTGGGTCTTGGGATTAACTATGGCTACACCTTC. The chain employs TRBV5-1 and TRBJ1-2; no clear D gene. CDR1 and CDR2 (germline): SGHRS, YFSETQ. This CDR3 comprises 15 residues. Trimming cost V 0 bases and J 1 base, with 10 bases left between them.